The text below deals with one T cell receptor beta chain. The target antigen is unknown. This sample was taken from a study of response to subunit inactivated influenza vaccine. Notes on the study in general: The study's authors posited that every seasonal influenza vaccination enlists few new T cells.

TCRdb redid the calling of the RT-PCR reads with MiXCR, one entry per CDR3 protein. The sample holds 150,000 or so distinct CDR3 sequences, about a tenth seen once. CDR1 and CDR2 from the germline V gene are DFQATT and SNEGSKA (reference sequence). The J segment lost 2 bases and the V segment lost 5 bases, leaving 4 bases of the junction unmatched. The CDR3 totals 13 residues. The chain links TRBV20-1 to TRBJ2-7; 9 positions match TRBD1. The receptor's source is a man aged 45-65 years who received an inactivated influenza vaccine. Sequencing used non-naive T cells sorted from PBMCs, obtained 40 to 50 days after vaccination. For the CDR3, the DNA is TGCAGTGCTGGACGGGACAGGGCCTACGAGCAGTACTTC. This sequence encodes CSAGRDRAYEQYF.